These 16 T cell receptor beta chains were sequenced from one sample in a study of cytomegalovirus exposure and HLA in healthy donors. PCR involved 60 Vbeta and 13 Jbeta primers. Profiled with immunoSEQ multiplex PCR; TCRdb holds only in-frame clones, not every one. Seen here are around 120,000 clones, around 78% observed once, and the top ten hold about 3.3%. Sequenced sample: PBMCs. The receptors derive from a woman in her 30s in good health and CMV-seropositive.

In nucleotides, the CDR3 is TGTGCCTGGAGTTGGGACAGTGTTAAACTGTTTTTT. Its translation: CAWSWDSVKLFF. The chain has TRBV30 and TRBJ1-4; 7 bases are shared with TRBD1. Germline V gene data show CDR1 as GTSNPN and CDR2 as SVGIG (reference sequence). There are 12 residues in the CDR3. V lost 2 bases to trimming and J lost 11 bases; unmatched junction nucleotides: 5.

The chain links TRBV5-4 to TRBJ1-2; the match to TRBD1 covers 9 bases. CDR1 and CDR2 from the germline V gene are SGHNT and YYREEE (reference sequence). This CDR3 has 16 residues. The ends lost 4 bases at V and 4 bases at J; junction bases unmatched: 11. CDR3 sequence: CASSPRTGEGGYGYTF. Here the CDR3 DNA reads TGTGCCAGCAGCCCCAGGACAGGGGAGGGCGGCTATGGCTACACCTTC. The full variable domain, rest sourced from reference TRBV5-4 and TRBJ1-2, is ETGVTQSPTHLIKTRGQQVTLRCSSQSGHNTVSWYQQALGQGPQFIFQYYREEENGRGNFPPRFSGLQFPNYSSELNVNALELDDSALYLCASSPRTGEGGYGYTFGSGTRLTVV.

This chain uses TRBV5-4 with TRBJ1-2; 7 bases fit TRBD1. The CDR3 extends over 15 amino acids. Germline CDR1 and CDR2: SGHNT and YYREEE (reference sequence). V shed 4 bases and J 5 bases; nucleotides not matched to a gene: 11. In DNA form, the CDR3 reads TGTGCCAGCAGCCCAGGTGACAGGGTTCCTTATGGCTACACCTTC. It encodes CASSPGDRVPYGYTF.

This clone has just one count. V is TRBV6-6 and J is TRBJ2-7; 8 nucleotides line up with TRBD1. CDR3 length: 16 amino acids. Per the germline V gene, CDR1 is MNHNY and CDR2 is SVGAGI (reference sequence). V was clipped by 4 bases and J by 7 bases; unmatched bases: 15. The CDR3 here is CASSSRQGRVVGEQYF. Here the CDR3 DNA reads TGTGCCAGCAGTTCCAGACAGGGGCGGGTGGTCGGGGAGCAGTACTTC.

This clone was counted ten times or more. The chain carries TRBV25-1 and TRBJ1-3; the match to TRBD1 covers 12 bases. From germline, CDR1 is MGHDK and CDR2 SYGVNS. This CDR3 region has 18 residues. Trimming cost V 1 base and J 3 bases; bases outside gene matches: 7. The CDR3 DNA reads as TGTGCCAGCAGTGAATGGGGGACAGGGGGCGGTCATGGAAACACCATATATTTT. Protein product: CASSEWGTGGGHGNTIYF. Drawing the rest from reference TRBV25-1 and TRBJ1-3, the complete variable domain is EADIYQTPRYLVIGTGKKITLECSQTMGHDKMYWYQQDPGMELHLIHYSYGVNSTEKGDLSSESTVSRIRTEHFPLTLESARPSHTSQYLCASSEWGTGGGHGNTIYFGEGSWLTVV.

The chain uses TRBV6-1 and TRBJ1-5; the match to TRBD1 covers 7 bases. The ends lost 6 bases at V and 7 bases at J; junction bases unmatched: 9. The V gene's germline CDR1 is MNHNS and CDR2 SASEGT. This CDR3 contains 14 residues. The CDR3 nucleotides read TGTGCCAGCAGGGAAAGACAGGGATGGCAGCCCCAGCATTTT. This translates into CASRERQGWQPQHF.

This rearrangement joins TRBV5-6 to TRBJ1-3; D might be TRBD1 (5 bases). CDR1 SGHDT and CDR2 YYEEEE come from the germline V gene. The CDR3 totals 15 residues. The V gene lost 5 bases and the J gene lost 4 bases, with 16 bases spanning the gap. The DNA of the CDR3 is TGTGCCAGCAGGCCGTGGGGGGTTTCAGGAAACACCATATATTTT. Amino acids: CASRPWGVSGNTIYF.

The chain carries TRBV7-6 and TRBJ2-5, with 8 bases that match TRBD1. V shed 2 bases, J shed 7 bases, and the junction held 9 bases outside the gene matches. The germline CDR1 and CDR2 sequences are SGHVS and FNYEAQ. This CDR3 is built from 15 residues. CDR3: CASSLSGQGLGTQYF. DNA of the CDR3: TGTGCCAGCAGCTTATCTGGACAGGGACTTGGGACCCAGTACTTC.

In regard to this clone: The junction does not match germline at one end; this may be a read error. Additional DNA sequences in this sample encode the identical CDR3. This chain connects TRBV6-5 to TRBJ1-2; 7 nucleotides line up with TRBD1. Germline V lookup: CDR1 MNHEY, CDR2 SVGAGI. The CDR3 runs 13 residues. CDR3 DNA sequence: TGCGCCAGCAGGAGGGACAGTAACTATGGCTACACCTTC. It translates to CASRRDSNYGYTF.

This chain links TRBV4-1 with TRBJ1-6; 7 bases line up with TRBD1. The germline gives CDR1 MGHRA, CDR2 YSYEKL. V trimming: 3 bases; J trimming: 9 bases; junction bases outside the gene matches: 8. The CDR3 is 15 amino acids. Here the CDR3 DNA reads TGCGCCAGCAGCCAGGAGACCACAGGGGTTTCACCCCTCCACTTT. This sequence encodes CASSQETTGVSPLHF.

This clone showed up just a few times. V gene TRBV27 combines with J gene TRBJ1-4; 9 nucleotides match TRBD1. The germline V gene encodes CDR1 MNHEY and CDR2 SMNVEV (reference sequence). The CDR3 extends over 14 amino acids. Germline trimming cut 5 bases from V and 13 bases from J; bases unmatched to any gene: 11. The CDR3 sequence: CASSRGGQGQRLFF. The CDR3 nucleotides are TGTGCCAGCAGTCGTGGGGGACAGGGCCAAAGACTGTTTTTT.

The V call is TRBV7-9, the J call TRBJ2-3, with D possibly TRBD2 on 5 matching bases. Germline CDR1 and CDR2: SEHNR and FQNEAQ (reference sequence). This CDR3 contains 13 residues. Deletions cut 5 bases from V and 5 bases from J, with 11 bases between. The CDR3 DNA follows: TGTGCCAGCAGCCCCGTGGAGGTAGATACGCAGTATTTT. Translated: CASSPVEVDTQYF. Supplemented by reference TRBV7-9 and TRBJ2-3, the full variable domain reads DTGVSQNPRHKITKRGQNVTFRCDPISEHNRLYWYRQTLGQGPEFLTYFQNEAQLEKSRLLSDRFSAERPKGSFSTLEIQRTEQGDSAMYLCASSPVEVDTQYFGPGTRLTVL.

V gene TRBV7-2 combines with J gene TRBJ1-2, with D maybe TRBD1 (6 bases). Germline values: CDR1 SGHTA, CDR2 FQGNSA. The ends were cut back, 3 bases at V and 0 bases at J, with 17 bases in the middle. CDR3 length: 17 residues. The CDR3 loop is CASSLGQGLVANYGYTF. In DNA form, the CDR3 reads TGTGCCAGCAGCTTGGGTCAGGGGCTGGTGGCTAACTATGGCTACACCTTC.

J is TRBJ2-1 and V is TRBV13, with TRBD1 matching over 7 bases. The CDR3 consists of 12 residues. The J segment lost 12 bases and the V segment lost 5 bases, leaving 7 bases of the junction unmatched. Germline CDR1 reads PRHDT; CDR2 reads FYEKMQ (reference sequence). DNA for the CDR3: TGTGCCAGCAGCCCTTCTAGGGACAGGCAGTTCTTC. It translates to CASSPSRDRQFF.

The chain employs TRBV6-6 and TRBJ2-7; 7 nucleotides line up with TRBD1. After removal of 8 bases from V and 3 bases from J, the junction contained 1 base not matched to a gene. Germline V gene data show CDR1 as MNHNY and CDR2 as SVGAGI (reference sequence). CDR3 length: 11 amino acids. CDR3 DNA sequence: TGTGCCAGCGCAGGGGGCTACGAGCAGTACTTC. Protein sequence: CASAGGYEQYF.

V usage is TRBV7-2 and J usage is TRBJ1-1; 9 bases match TRBD1. This CDR3 contains 13 residues. Germline-derived CDR1 and CDR2 are SGHTA and FQGNSA. Trimming at V came to 6 bases and at J to 4 bases, leaving 3 bases not matched to a gene. CDR3 region: CASRETGGTEAFF. The CDR3 nucleotides read TGTGCCAGCAGAGAGACAGGGGGCACTGAAGCTTTCTTT.